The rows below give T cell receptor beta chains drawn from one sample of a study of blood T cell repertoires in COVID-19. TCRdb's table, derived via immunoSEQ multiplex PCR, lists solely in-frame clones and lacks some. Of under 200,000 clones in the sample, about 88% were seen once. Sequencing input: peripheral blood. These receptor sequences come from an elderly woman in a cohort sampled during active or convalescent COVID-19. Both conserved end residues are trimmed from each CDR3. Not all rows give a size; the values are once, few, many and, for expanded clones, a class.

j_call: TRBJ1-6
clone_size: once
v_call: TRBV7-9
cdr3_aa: ASSQGQGGSPLH

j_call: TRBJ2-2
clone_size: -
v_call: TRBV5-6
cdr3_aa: ASSSEVANTGELF

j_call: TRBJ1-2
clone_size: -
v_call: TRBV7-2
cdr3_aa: ASSADSANYGYT

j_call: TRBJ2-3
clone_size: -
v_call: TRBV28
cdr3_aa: ASSPLGQGGTDTQY

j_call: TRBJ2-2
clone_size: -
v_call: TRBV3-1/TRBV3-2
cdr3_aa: ASSQRITVAGELF

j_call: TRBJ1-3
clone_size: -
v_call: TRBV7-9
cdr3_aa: ASSPRGDTSGNTIY

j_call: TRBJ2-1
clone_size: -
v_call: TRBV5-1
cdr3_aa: ASSLAGMWF

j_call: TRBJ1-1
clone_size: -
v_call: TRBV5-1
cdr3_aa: ASSLGAGQVNTEAF

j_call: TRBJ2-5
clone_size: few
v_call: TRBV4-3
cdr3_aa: ASSQGLAGQETQY

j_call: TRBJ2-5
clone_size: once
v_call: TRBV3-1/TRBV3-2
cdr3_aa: ASSVIPSGGESETQY

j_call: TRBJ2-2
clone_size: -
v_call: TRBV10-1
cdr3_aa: ASSDTGQTNTGELF

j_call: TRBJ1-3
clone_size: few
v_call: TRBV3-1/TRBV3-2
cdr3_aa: ASSPLSGWNTIY

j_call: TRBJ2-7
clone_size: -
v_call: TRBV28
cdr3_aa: ASSTHTGVGRGY

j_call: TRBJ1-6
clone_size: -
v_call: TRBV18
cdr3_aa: ASSPPTGNSPLH

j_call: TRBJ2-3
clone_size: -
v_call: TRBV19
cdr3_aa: ASSISGSTDTQY

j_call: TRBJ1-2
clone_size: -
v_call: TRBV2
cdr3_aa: ASSDITGGRSYGYT

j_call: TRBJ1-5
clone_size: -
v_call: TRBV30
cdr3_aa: AWNSGFNQPQH

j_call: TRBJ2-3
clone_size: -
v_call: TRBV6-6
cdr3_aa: ASSYAAQGDTDTQY

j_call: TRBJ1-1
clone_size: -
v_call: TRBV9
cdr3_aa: ASSVATGQVNTEAF

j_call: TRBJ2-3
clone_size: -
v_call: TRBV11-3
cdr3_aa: ASRSIRQFSTDTQY

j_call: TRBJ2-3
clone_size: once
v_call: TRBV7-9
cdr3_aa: ASSQSGGPTDTQY

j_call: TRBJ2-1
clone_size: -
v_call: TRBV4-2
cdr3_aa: ASSRGLAGDDEQF

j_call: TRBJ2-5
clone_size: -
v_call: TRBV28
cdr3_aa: ASSLSGQVTETQY

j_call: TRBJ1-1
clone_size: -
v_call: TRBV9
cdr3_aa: ASSVGTGYESTEAF

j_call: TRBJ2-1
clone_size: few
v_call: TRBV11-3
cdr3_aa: ASSRTSGYNEQF

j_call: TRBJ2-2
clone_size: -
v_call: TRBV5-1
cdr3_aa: ASSLESVTGELF

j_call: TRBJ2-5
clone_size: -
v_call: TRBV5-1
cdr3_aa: ASSLNGQIKETQY

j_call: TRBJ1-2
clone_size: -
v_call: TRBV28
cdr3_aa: ASSLSGYDGYT

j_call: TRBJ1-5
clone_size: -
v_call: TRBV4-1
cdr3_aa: ASSQETTGDNQPQH

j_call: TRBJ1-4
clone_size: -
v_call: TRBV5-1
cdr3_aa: ASSLAGGGQGTNEKLF

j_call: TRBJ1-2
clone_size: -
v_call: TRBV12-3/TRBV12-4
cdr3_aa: ASSTTANYGYT

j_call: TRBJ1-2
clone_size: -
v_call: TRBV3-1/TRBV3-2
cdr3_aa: ASSQRTANYGYT

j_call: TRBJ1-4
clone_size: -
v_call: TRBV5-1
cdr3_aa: ASSLGGGGGEKLF

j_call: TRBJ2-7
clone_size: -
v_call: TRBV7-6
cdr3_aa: ASSPPGQGEYEQY

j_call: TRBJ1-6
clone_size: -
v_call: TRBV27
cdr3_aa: ASSLRGVDLWSPLH

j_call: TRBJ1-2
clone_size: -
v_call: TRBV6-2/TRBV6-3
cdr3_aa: ASSYSENYGYT

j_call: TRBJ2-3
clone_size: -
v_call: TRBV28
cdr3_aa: ASSSPYPGQGKGTDTQY

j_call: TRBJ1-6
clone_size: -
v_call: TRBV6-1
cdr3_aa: ASSEGRAPVPNSPLH

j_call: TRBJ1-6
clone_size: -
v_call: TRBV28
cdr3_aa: ASSPDGRGSYNSPLH

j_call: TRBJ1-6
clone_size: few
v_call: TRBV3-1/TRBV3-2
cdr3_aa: ASSQDGAVGSPLH

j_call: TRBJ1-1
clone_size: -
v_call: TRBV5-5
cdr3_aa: ASSSTEAF

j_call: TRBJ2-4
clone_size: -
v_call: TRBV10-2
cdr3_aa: ASSRINQNIQY

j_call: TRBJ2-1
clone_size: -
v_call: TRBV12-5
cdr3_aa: ASGLGLAGLAIGASYNEQF

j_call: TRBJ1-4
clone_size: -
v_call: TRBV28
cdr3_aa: ASSPTGQGNAKLF

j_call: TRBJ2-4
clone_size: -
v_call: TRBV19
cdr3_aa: AAGGDSKNIQY

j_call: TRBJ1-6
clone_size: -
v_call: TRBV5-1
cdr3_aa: ASSSDRGASPLH

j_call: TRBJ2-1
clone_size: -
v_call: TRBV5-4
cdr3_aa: ASSLLAGDNNEQF

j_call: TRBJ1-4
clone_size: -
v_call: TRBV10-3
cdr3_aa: AISESRQSNEKLF

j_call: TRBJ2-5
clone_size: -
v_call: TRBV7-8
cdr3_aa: ASSPRETQY